This T cell receptor beta chain comes out of a study of T cells in Graves' hyperthyroidism and ophthalmopathy. RNA transcripts yielded amplified TCR beta CDR3 regions. First-round RT-PCR with HTBI primers amplified the TCR CDR3 region. TCRdb re-derived calls from the multiplex PCR reads in MiXCR, one entry per CDR3 protein. The sample holds fewer than 700,000 distinct CDR3 sequences; about 17% are singletons and the top ten take approximately 3.9%. This clonotype has ten or more counts. Diagnosis relied on clinical symptoms, serum thyroxine and TRAb, thyroid ultrasound and orbital computed tomography. This CDR3 comprises 14 residues. Trimming shortened V by 3 bases and J by 4 bases, and 9 bases separated the two germline ends. Germline CDR1 and CDR2: MDHEN and SYDVKM.

This TCR came from a young woman with Graves' hyperthyroidism. The V gene is TRBV28, the J gene TRBJ2-2; D remains ambiguous. The sample comprised blood. The CDR3 DNA is TGTGCCAGCAGTTTGTTCCTTCTCACCGGGGAGCTGTTTTTT. As protein: CASSLFLLTGELFF.